This paragraph covers one TCR beta chain sequence. Its antigen is currently unknown. CDR3 size: 14 residues. In germline, CDR1 is SGHTA, CDR2 FQGTGA. Unmatched junction bases numbered 7, after V lost 5 bases and J lost 4 bases. Only in-frame clones appear in the TCRdb table, and some are missing; sequencing was by immunoSEQ multiplex PCR. The table records 2.3 million or so clones, over 85% of them present only once. The sample comes from a study of shared clonotypes between healthy human individuals. Study observations and caveats: Clonotype sharing among donors was expected to depend on sequencing depth.

This chain links TRBV7-3 with TRBJ2-7, with 8 bases matching TRBD2. Sequencing was done on a sample of naive CD4+ T cells from PBMCs. Stated subset: CD45RA+ positively selected. The TCR comes from a man between 18 and 35 years old in good health. Some clones in this sample may be carry-over from other donors' samples. The CDR3 DNA follows: TGTGCCAGCAGCCCAGGGGCTAGCGGGTACGAGCAGTACTTC. It specifies CASSPGASGYEQYF.